These 26 T cell receptor beta chains were sequenced from one sample in a study of a mutant IDH1 vaccine in newly diagnosed glioma. Assay: immunoSEQ multiplex PCR; the TCRdb copy retains only in-frame clones and omits some. The table lists fewer than 35,000 clones, around four fifths of them singletons. As for time point: week 35, safety follow-up. The study gave 300 ug of mutant IDH1 20-mer peptide per vaccine dose, with topical imiquimod. The antigens for these receptors are not known. Sequencing used PBMCs, obtained from a glioma patient whose treatment included an IDH1 peptide vaccine. These TCRs come from a woman in her thirties or forties with glioma.

The chain uses TRBV7-9 and TRBJ2-3, with D uncertain. The CDR3 runs 13 residues. CDR1 and CDR2 from the germline V gene are SEHNR and FQNEAQ (reference sequence). The germline V and J ends were trimmed by 5 bases and 5 bases, with 11 bases remaining between them. The CDR3, as DNA: TGTGCCAGCAGCCCGCCGGGTGGAGATACGCAGTATTTT. Encoded protein: CASSPPGGDTQYF.

V gene TRBV6-1 combines with J gene TRBJ1-4; 7 bases are shared with TRBD1. This CDR3 is built from 15 residues. CDR1 MNHNS and CDR2 SASEGT come from the germline V gene. Losses at the gene ends were 2 bases for V and 4 bases for J; bases not matched to a gene: 4. The CDR3 sequence is CASSERQGGNEKLFF. The CDR3 region has the DNA TGTGCCAGCAGTGAAAGACAGGGTGGTAATGAAAAACTGTTTTTT.

CDR3 sequence reads: CASSFFGSNYGYTF. Here the CDR3 DNA reads TGTGCCAGCAGCTTTTTTGGGTCTAACTATGGCTACACCTTC. This rearrangement joins TRBV7-9 to TRBJ1-2; D unclear. CDR1 is SEHNR and CDR2 is FQNEAQ in the germline V gene (reference sequence). This CDR3 has 14 residues. Trimming left V 3 bases short and J 0 bases short, with 8 bases between.

This clone is a singleton in its sample. The chain uses TRBV2 and TRBJ1-5; D may be TRBD1 (5 bases). In germline, CDR1 is SNHLY, CDR2 FYNNEI. Trimming shortened V by 1 base and J by 7 bases, and 14 bases separated the two germline ends. CDR3 length equals 15 residues. Written as DNA, the CDR3 is TGTGCCAGCAGTGAAGGGGGGTTAGGAGGACAGCCCCAGCATTTT. It encodes CASSEGGLGGQPQHF. Together with reference TRBV2 and TRBJ1-5, the CDR3 gives the full variable domain: EPEVTQTPSHQVTQMGQEVILRCVPISNHLYFYWYRQILGQKVEFLVSFYNNEISEKSEIFDDQFSVERPDGSNFTLKIRSTKLEDSAMYFCASSEGGLGGQPQHFGDGTRLSIL.

The V and J genes are TRBV10-2 and TRBJ2-1; 15 bases are shared with TRBD2. Per germline, CDR1 WSHSY and CDR2 SAAADI. The CDR3 is 16 residues long. After removal of 5 bases from V and 4 bases from J, the junction contained 3 bases not matched to a gene. CDR3 region: CASSHGLAGGYNEQFF. CDR3 sequence (DNA): TGCGCCAGCAGTCACGGACTAGCGGGGGGGTACAATGAGCAGTTCTTC.

This clone was counted only a few times. The chain couples TRBV6-5 to TRBJ1-1, with D unclear. CDR1 is MNHEY, CDR2 SVGAGI, per germline. V lost 0 bases and J lost 7, with 15 bases in between. The CDR3 spans 15 residues. CDR3 sequence reads: CASSYSSSGLGEAFF. In nucleotides, the CDR3 is TGTGCCAGCAGTTACTCGAGTAGCGGATTGGGTGAAGCTTTCTTT.

This chain uses TRBV7-2 with TRBJ1-5; 8 bases align to TRBD1. The germline gives CDR1 SGHTA, CDR2 FQGNSA. V lost 5 bases to trimming and J lost 0 bases; unmatched junction nucleotides: 3. This CDR3 is built from 15 residues. The CDR3 loop is CASSPTGDSNQPQHF. The CDR3 DNA follows: TGTGCCAGCAGCCCGACAGGGGATAGCAATCAGCCCCAGCATTTT.

The chain uses TRBV5-1 and TRBJ1-1; the D gene is possibly TRBD1 (5 bases). Germline CDR1 and CDR2: SGHRS and YFSETQ. Trimming took 3 bases from V and 1 from J, leaving 13 bases between them. The CDR3 is 15 residues long. In DNA, the CDR3 is TGCGCCAGCAGCTCCACCGGGACTCAGAACACTGAAGCTTTCTTT. This codes for CASSSTGTQNTEAFF.

This chain joins TRBV15 and TRBJ2-3; 7 nucleotides align to TRBD2. Germline V gives CDR1 LNHNV, CDR2 YYDKDF (reference sequence). The junction had 5 bases not matched to a gene; V was cut back by 1 base and J by 1 base. This CDR3 is 16 amino acids long. CDR3 region: CATSRGEGTGTDTQYF. CDR3 nucleotide sequence: TGTGCCACCAGCAGAGGGGAGGGGACGGGCACAGATACGCAGTATTTT.

This clone was observed a single time. The chain is built from TRBV5-1 and TRBJ2-6, with a tentative D call TRBD2 (6 bases). The germline V and J ends were trimmed by 1 base and 2 bases, with 13 bases remaining between them. Looked up from germline, CDR1 is SGHRS and CDR2 is YFSETQ. The CDR3 has 17 amino acids. The DNA of the CDR3 is TGCGCCAGCAGCTTGATTTTCGGAGGGCCTGGGGCCAACGTCCTGACTTTC. Its translation: CASSLIFGGPGANVLTF.

This rearrangement joins TRBV5-1 to TRBJ1-1, with 9 positions matching TRBD1. The CDR3 runs 14 residues. Germline V CDR1 and CDR2: SGHRS, YFSETQ. V was clipped by 3 bases and J by 5 bases; unmatched bases: 5. The CDR3 bases are TGCGCCAGCAGCTCGGGACAGGGAAATACTGAAGCTTTCTTT. It yields the protein CASSSGQGNTEAFF. Full variable domain (missing parts from reference TRBV5-1 and TRBJ1-1): KAGVTQTPRYLIKTRGQQVTLSCSPISGHRSVSWYQQTPGQGLQFLFEYFSETQRNKGNFPGRFSGRQFSNSRSEMNVSTLELGDSALYLCASSSGQGNTEAFFGQGTRLTVV.

V is TRBV6-5 and J is TRBJ1-2; D is possibly TRBD1 (6 bases). The CDR3 has 15 amino acids. Germline lookup yields CDR1 MNHEY and CDR2 SVGAGI. V shed 1 base and J shed 3 bases, with 12 bases lying between them. Written as DNA, the CDR3 is TGTGCCAGCAGTTACTACCAGGGGTCTTACTATGGCTACACCTTC. This encodes CASSYYQGSYYGYTF.

The chain joins TRBV9 to TRBJ1-2; D possibly corresponds to TRBD1 (5 bases). CDR3 length equals 13 residues. The V and J ends lost 3 bases and 5 bases respectively, with 11 bases between them. The germline CDR1 and CDR2 sequences are SGDLS and YYNGEE. The CDR3 DNA follows: TGTGCCAGCAGCGCGGCCGGGGGTTATGGCTACACCTTC. Translated: CASSAAGGYGYTF.

This clone was counted only a few times. The chain combines TRBV30 with TRBJ1-4; TRBD1 aligns across 9 bases. J lost 8 bases, V lost 3 bases, and 7 bases had no gene match. The CDR3 is 14 residues long. From germline, CDR1 is GTSNPN and CDR2 SVGIG (reference sequence). This CDR3 reads CAWRGQGGGEKLFF. The CDR3, as DNA: TGTGCCTGGAGGGGACAGGGTGGGGGAGAAAAACTGTTTTTT.

The chain uses TRBV6-1 and TRBJ2-5, with 9 bases lining up with TRBD2. V trimming: 4 bases; J trimming: 5 bases; junction bases outside the gene matches: 17. The CDR3 sequence is 18 residues long. The germline CDR1 and CDR2 sequences are MNHNS and SASEGT. This CDR3 is CASSAGVRASGEGETQYF. The DNA of the CDR3 is TGTGCCAGCAGTGCAGGTGTAAGGGCTAGCGGGGAAGGCGAGACCCAGTACTTC.

V and J are TRBV5-1 and TRBJ2-5; no definite D call. V lost 0 bases and J lost 5, with 14 bases in between. The CDR3 loop spans 15 amino acids. The germline V gene encodes CDR1 SGHRS and CDR2 YFSETQ. The CDR3 DNA is TGCGCCAGCAGCTTGGAAGGGAACCTCGGGGAGACCCAGTACTTC. Translation: CASSLEGNLGETQYF.

V gene TRBV6-5 combines with J gene TRBJ2-3; 7 bases line up with TRBD2. Germline loops: CDR1 MNHEY, CDR2 SVGAGI. CDR3 length: 15 amino acids. J lost 0 bases, V lost 7 bases, and 7 bases had no gene match. The CDR3 region is CASKAQRGSTDTQYF. CDR3 sequence (DNA): TGTGCCAGCAAGGCCCAGCGGGGTAGCACAGATACGCAGTATTTT.

This rearrangement joins TRBV2 to TRBJ2-5; 8 bases agree with TRBD1. With the DNA end fitting TRBJ2-7 better, the J assignment may be wrong. The CDR3 is made up of 14 amino acids. From germline, CDR1 is SNHLY and CDR2 FYNNEI. CDR3 bases: TGTGCCAGCAGTGAGGGCAGGGGGCACTACGAGCAGTACTTC. Amino acids: CASSEGRGHYEQYF.

A few counts support this clone. The V gene is TRBV27, the J gene TRBJ1-1; TRBD1 aligns across 8 bases. Germline V gene lookup returns CDR1 MNHEY and CDR2 SMNVEV (reference sequence). Trimming at V came to 6 bases and at J to 4 bases, leaving 7 bases not matched to a gene. This CDR3 region has 14 residues. The DNA for the CDR3 is TGTGCCAGCAGCCCCAGGGGGCATGCCACTGAAGCTTTCTTT. Protein: CASSPRGHATEAFF.

The chain couples TRBV5-3 to TRBJ2-5; perhaps TRBD1 as D (6 bases). TRBV5-3 is an ORF, with its function uncertain. The CDR3 length is 16 residues. V was pared by 4 bases and J by 1 base, with 17 bases between. In DNA, the CDR3 is TGTGCCAGAAGCCGCTCCATTACAGGGTTCCAAGAGACCCAGTACTTC. It is translated as CARSRSITGFQETQYF.

The chain joins TRBV4-3 to TRBJ1-5; possibly TRBD1 for D (6 bases). In germline, CDR1 is LGHNA, CDR2 YSLEER. Trimming removed 0 bases at V and 5 bases at J, with 14 bases between. The CDR3 covers 16 residues. For the CDR3, the DNA is TGCGCCAGCAGCCAAGATTCTGGGGGCGGTCATCAGCCCCAGCATTTT. Its protein product is CASSQDSGGGHQPQHF.

V is TRBV30 and J is TRBJ1-4, with D possibly matching TRBD1 (5 bases). Germline V gene lookup returns CDR1 GTSNPN and CDR2 SVGIG (reference sequence). The CDR3 is 13 amino acids. V lost 0 bases and J 7 bases, leaving 9 bases between the germline ends. The CDR3 region is CAWSVLGVEKLFF. CDR3 bases: TGTGCCTGGAGTGTTTTGGGGGTTGAAAAACTGTTTTTT.

This sequence joins TRBV4-3 and TRBJ1-6, with 8 bases fitting TRBD1. The CDR3 has 16 residues. Germline loops: CDR1 LGHNA, CDR2 YSLEER. After removal of 1 base from V and 8 bases from J, the junction contained 7 bases not matched to a gene. The CDR3 here is CASSQGAQGVYSPLHF. In DNA, the CDR3 is TGCGCCAGCAGCCAAGGAGCACAGGGGGTTTATTCACCCCTCCACTTT.

The chain is built from TRBV27 and TRBJ1-4; D may be TRBD1 (5 bases). The CDR3 extends over 14 amino acids. Germline values: CDR1 MNHEY, CDR2 SMNVEV (reference sequence). V lost 3 bases to trimming and J lost 4 bases, with 9 bases between them. The CDR3 region is CASSFLGGNEKLFF. CDR3 DNA sequence: TGTGCCAGCAGTTTTCTTGGGGGTAATGAAAAACTGTTTTTT.

Turning to this clone: The same CDR3 also results from other DNA sequences found in this sample. The rearrangement links TRBV4-2 to TRBJ2-5; 9 bases fit TRBD2. The CDR3 loop spans 15 amino acids. Germline V gene data show CDR1 as LGHNA and CDR2 as YNFKEQ. J gave up 5 bases and V 3 bases, and 7 bases lay outside the gene matches. CDR3 protein: CASSQGSGGGETQYF. DNA of the CDR3: TGTGCCAGCAGCCAGGGTAGCGGGGGAGGGGAGACCCAGTACTTC.

This clone was picked up one time. The chain is built from TRBV6-5 and TRBJ2-3; D possibly uses TRBD1 or TRBD2 (6 bases each). The CDR3 is 15 amino acids. Trimming took 1 base from V and 0 from J, leaving 8 bases between them. The germline gives CDR1 MNHEY, CDR2 SVGAGI. CDR3 sequence: CASSYLGGSTDTQYF. The CDR3 DNA follows: TGTGCCAGCAGTTACTTGGGGGGCAGCACAGATACGCAGTATTTT.